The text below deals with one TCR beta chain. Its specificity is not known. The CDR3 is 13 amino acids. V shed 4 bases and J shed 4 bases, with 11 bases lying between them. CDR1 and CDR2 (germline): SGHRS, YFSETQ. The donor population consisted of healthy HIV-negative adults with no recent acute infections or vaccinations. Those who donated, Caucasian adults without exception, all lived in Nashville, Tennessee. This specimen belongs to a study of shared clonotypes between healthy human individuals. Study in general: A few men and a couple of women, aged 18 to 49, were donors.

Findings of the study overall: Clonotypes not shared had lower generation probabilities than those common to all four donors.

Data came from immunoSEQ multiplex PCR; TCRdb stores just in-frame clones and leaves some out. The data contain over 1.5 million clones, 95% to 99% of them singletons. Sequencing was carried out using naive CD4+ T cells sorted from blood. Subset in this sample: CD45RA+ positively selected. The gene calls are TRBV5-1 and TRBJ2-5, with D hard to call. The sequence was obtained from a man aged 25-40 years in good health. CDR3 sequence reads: CASSRRLTETQYF. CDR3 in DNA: TGCGCCAGCAGCCGACGCCTCACAGAGACCCAGTACTTC.